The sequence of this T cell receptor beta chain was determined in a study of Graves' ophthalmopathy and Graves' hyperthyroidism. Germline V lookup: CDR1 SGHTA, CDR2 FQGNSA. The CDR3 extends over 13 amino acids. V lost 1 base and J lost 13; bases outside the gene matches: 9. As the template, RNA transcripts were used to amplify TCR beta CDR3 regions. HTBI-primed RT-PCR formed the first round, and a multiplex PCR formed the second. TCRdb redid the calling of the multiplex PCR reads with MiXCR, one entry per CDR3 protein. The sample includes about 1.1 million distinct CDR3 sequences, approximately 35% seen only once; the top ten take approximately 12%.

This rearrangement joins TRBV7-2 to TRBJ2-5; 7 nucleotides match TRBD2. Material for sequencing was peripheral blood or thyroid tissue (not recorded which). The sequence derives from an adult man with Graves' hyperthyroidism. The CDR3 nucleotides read TGTGCCAGCAGCTTAGTGTGGGGGGGAGAAATGTACTTC. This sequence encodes CASSLVWGGEMYF. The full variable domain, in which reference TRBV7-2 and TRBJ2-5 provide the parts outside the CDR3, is GAGVSQSPSNKVTEKGKDVELRCDPISGHTALYWYRQSLGQGLEFLIYFQGNSAPDKSGLPSDRFSAERTGGSVSTLTIQRTQQEDSAVYLCASSLVWGGEMYFGPGTRLLVL.